The T cell receptor beta chain under discussion was sequenced for a study of shared T cell receptors in the human thymus (dated by TCRdb to the early 2020s). With respect to the entire study: The study examined how self-reactive, shared T-cell receptor alpha chains are generated in the human thymus.

After removal of 6 bases from V and 0 bases from J, the junction retains 5 bases not matched to a gene. The cysteine opens and the phenylalanine closes a CDR3 of 17 amino acids. The read is trimmed to its CDR3 DNA, 51 bases read in frame from base 1. Reading the germline V gene gives CDR1 MDHEN and CDR2 SYDVKM. As concerns this clone: What this receptor recognizes is not known. No per-base quality is available; no much larger clone lies one base away.

Preparation of the library involved the immunoSEQ multiplex PCR assay. Held by TCRdb, this immuneACCESS table contains in-frame sequences only and omits some clones. Under half of the omission traces to an unresolved V gene where checked; the cause of the rest is unknown. This sample has some 660,000 clones in its table, and approximately 87% of those were observed once. The ten largest clones add up to roughly 0.0086% of the sample. In addition, the sample was reused for a study of human thymus T cells. As described in the second report: The donors were immunologically healthy infants in Finland who had open corrective cardiac surgery for congenital heart defects. Thymus tissue was collected as surgical resects that were removed during corrective cardiac surgery. Both the thymic and the peripheral blood repertoires appeared to show biased V and J gene segment usage. According to the related research, thymic TCR repertoires were highly overlapping among unrelated individuals. The study characterized TCR alpha and beta repertoires from fewer than 10 infant thymus samples and four related peripheral blood samples. Donor ages ranging from about 7 to 250 days were recorded, and more than five male and two female infants were included in the cohort. Thymocytes were released mechanically from tissue and stored at -70 °C as pellets of roughly 9.5-31 million cells. Genomic DNA was extracted from frozen cell pellets with a QIAsymphony instrument. The immunoSEQ multiplex PCR assay was used to amplify the TCRB and TCRAD loci from a standardized amount of quality-controlled genomic DNA. The V(D)J region was spanned by amplicons of a length sufficient to cover the CDR3 and to identify V and J genes. The amplicons were sequenced on an Illumina platform via the commercial immunoSEQ service. Primer bias and sequencing errors were corrected as previously described, and TCRAD and TCRB definitions were based on the IMGT database. Repertoires were analysed with immunoSEQ Analyzer 3.0 and VDJTools, covering basic statistics, V/J segment usage, diversity estimates, rarefaction and pairwise overlap. Chao1, ChaoE, Efron-Thisted, Shannon and inverse Simpson indices were used to estimate diversity, which was also estimated on datasets down-sampled to the smallest sample. Repertoire overlap used strict matching of CDR3 nucleotide sequence, V gene and J gene, with Jaccard-based multidimensional scaling clustering. On average, approximately 790,000 unique TCRB clonotypes were obtained from thymus samples, compared with around 78,000 from blood samples.

Sample: thymocytes. Recombination joined TRBV28 with TRBJ2-2; a stretch of 12 junction bases matches TRBD2. The clonotype was recovered from a boy younger than two with a congenital heart defect. Donor details come from another sample of the same person, matched by shared clones. The bases read TGTGCCAGCAGCCAGACTAGCGGGAGTTCGAACACCGGGGAGCTGTTTTTT. Its translation reads: CASSQTSGSSNTGELFF.